This T cell receptor (beta chain) was sequenced for a study of patients and donors after allogeneic stem cell transplantation. TCRdb passed the RT-PCR reads through MiXCR, listing each CDR3 protein once. This table holds 150,000 or so distinct CDR3 sequences, about 24% found once. This receptor was taken from a human donor who was either an allogeneic HSCT recipient or a stem cell or donor lymphocyte infusion donor (not recorded which). It is not recorded whose cells these are; they may come from a transplant donor. The sequenced sample was blood, either unsorted or a sorted T cell fraction (not recorded which).

The CDR3 is CASSLSVQAMNTEAFF. DNA of the CDR3: TGCGCCAGCAGCTTGAGTGTCCAGGCGATGAACACTGAAGCTTTCTTT. The chain combines TRBV5-1 with TRBJ1-1; D gene unclear. Trimming removed 1 base from V and 0 bases from J, with 13 bases in between. The CDR3 is made up of 16 amino acids. The germline CDR1 and CDR2 sequences are SGHRS and YFSETQ. Looking up the rest from reference TRBV5-1 and TRBJ1-1 gives the full variable domain: KAGVTQTPRYLIKTRGQQVTLSCSPISGHRSVSWYQQTPGQGLQFLFEYFSETQRNKGNFPGRFSGRQFSNSRSEMNVSTLELGDSALYLCASSLSVQAMNTEAFFGQGTRLTVV.